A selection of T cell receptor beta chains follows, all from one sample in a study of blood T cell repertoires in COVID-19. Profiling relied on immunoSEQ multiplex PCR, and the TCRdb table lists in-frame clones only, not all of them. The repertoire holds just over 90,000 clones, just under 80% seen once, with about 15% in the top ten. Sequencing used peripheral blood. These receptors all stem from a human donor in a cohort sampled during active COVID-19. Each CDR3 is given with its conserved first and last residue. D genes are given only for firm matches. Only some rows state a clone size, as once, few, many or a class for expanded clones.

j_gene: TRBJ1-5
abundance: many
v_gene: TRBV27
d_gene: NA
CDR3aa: CASAGGGSNQPQHF
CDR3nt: TGTGCCAGTGCCGGCGGAGGGAGCAATCAGCCCCAGCATTTT

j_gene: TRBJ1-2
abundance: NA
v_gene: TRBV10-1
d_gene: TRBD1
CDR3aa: CASSEAGGHGYTF
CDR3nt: TGCGCCAGCAGTGAAGCAGGGGGACATGGCTACACCTTC

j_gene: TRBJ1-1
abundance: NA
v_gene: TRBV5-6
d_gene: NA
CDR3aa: CASSLTGGSNTEAFF
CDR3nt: TGTGCCAGCAGCTTGACTGGCGGATCAAACACTGAAGCTTTCTTT

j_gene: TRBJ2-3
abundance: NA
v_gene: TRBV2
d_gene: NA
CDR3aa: CASKVLGDEDTQYF
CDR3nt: TGTGCCAGCAAGGTGTTAGGGGATGAGGATACGCAGTATTTT

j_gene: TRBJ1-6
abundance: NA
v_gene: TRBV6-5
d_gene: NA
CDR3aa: CASSLRQAASPLHF
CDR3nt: TGTGCCAGCAGTTTGAGACAGGCGGCGTCACCCCTCCACTTT

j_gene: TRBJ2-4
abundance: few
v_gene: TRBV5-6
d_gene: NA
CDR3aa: CASSFAGYQAKNIQYF
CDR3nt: TGTGCCAGCAGCTTCGCAGGGTATCAAGCCAAAAACATTCAGTACTTC

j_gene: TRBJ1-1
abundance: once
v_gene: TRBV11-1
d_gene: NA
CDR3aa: CASSLGRGSEAFF
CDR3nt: TGTGCCAGCAGCTTAGGAAGGGGATCCGAAGCTTTCTTT

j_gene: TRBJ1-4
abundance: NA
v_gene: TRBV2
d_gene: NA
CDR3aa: CASSRGVNEKLFF
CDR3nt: TGTGCCAGCTCTAGGGGCGTTAATGAAAAACTGTTTTTT

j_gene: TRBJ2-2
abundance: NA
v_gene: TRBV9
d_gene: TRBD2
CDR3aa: CASRAGTSGSGELFF
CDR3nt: TGTGCCAGCAGAGCCGGGACTAGCGGGTCCGGGGAGCTGTTTTTT

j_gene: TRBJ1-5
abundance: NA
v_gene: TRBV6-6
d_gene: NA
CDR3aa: CASRPPWDTDRSQHF
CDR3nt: TGTGCCAGCAGACCCCCATGGGACACCGATCGGTCCCAGCATTTT

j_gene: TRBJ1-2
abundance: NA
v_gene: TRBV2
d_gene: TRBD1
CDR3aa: CASSVSGGSYGYTF
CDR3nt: TGTGCCAGCAGTGTGTCAGGGGGCAGCTATGGCTACACCTTC

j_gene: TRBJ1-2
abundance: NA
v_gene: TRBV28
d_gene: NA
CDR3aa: CASSLRRGPYGYTF
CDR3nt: TGTGCCAGCAGTTTGCGGAGGGGCCCCTATGGCTACACCTTC

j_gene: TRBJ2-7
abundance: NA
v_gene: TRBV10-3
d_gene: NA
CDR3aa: CATGQSYEQYF
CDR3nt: TGTGCCACCGGACAGAGCTACGAGCAGTACTTC

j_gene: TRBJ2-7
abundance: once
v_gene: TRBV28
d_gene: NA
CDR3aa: CASSSPPERNSYEQYF
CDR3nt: TGTGCCAGCAGCTCCCCCCCTGAGCGGAACTCCTACGAGCAGTACTTC

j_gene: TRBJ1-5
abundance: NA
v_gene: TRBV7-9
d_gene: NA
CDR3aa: CASSLGSSSNQPQHF
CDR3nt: TGTGCCAGCAGCTTAGGGAGTTCGAGCAATCAGCCCCAGCATTTT

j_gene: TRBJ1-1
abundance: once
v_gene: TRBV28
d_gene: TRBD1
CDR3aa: CASGTGEIAFF
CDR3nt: TGTGCCAGCGGTACAGGGGAAATAGCTTTCTTT

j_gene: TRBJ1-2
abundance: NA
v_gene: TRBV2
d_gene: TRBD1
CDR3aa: CASRGDSNYGYTF
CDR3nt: TGTGCCAGCAGGGGGGACAGCAACTATGGCTACACCTTC

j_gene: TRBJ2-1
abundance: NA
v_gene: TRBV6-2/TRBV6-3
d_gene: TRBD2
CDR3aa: CASSYSASPTGTRGYNEQFF
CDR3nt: TGTGCCAGCAGTTACTCAGCTTCGCCTACCGGGACTAGAGGATACAATGAGCAGTTCTTC

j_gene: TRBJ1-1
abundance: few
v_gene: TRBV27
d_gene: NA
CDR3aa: CASSLRGFTEAFF
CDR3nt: TGTGCCAGCAGTTTAAGAGGTTTCACTGAAGCTTTCTTT

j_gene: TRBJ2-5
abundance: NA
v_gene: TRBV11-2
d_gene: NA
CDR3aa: CASSLGLVETQYF
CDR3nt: TGTGCCAGCAGCTTAGGACTTGTTGAGACCCAGTACTTC

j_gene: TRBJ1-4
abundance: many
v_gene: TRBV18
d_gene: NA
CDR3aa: CASSPPLAGSTNEKLFF
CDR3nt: TGTGCCAGCTCACCTCCTCTGGCGGGTTCGACTAATGAAAAACTGTTTTTT

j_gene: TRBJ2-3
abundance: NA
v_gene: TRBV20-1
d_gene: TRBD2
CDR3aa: CSASGSSGRTDTQYF
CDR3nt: TGCAGTGCGAGTGGGTCTAGCGGGAGGACAGATACGCAGTATTTT

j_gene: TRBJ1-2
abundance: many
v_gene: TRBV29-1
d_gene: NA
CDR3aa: CSAGMNYGYTF
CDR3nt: TGCAGCGCCGGGATGAACTATGGCTACACCTTC

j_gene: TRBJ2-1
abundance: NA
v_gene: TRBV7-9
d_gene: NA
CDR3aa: CASSGGPNEQFF
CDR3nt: TGTGCCAGCAGTGGCGGTCCAAATGAGCAGTTCTTC

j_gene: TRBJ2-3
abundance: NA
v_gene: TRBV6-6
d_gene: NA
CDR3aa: CASSYGAGIDTQYF
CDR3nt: TGTGCCAGCAGTTACGGCGCAGGGATTGATACGCAGTATTTT

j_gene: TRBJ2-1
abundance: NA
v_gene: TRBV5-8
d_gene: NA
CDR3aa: CASSLGLVDYNEQFF
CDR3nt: TGTGCCAGCAGCTTGGGACTAGTAGATTATAATGAGCAGTTCTTC

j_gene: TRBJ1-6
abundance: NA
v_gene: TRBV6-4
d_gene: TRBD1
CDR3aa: CASSDSIGGGSPLHF
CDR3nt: TGTGCCAGCAGTGACTCGATAGGGGGCGGCTCACCCCTCCACTTT

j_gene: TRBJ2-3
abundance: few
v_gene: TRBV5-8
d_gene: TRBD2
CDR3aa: CASSWGSGRGSTDTQYF
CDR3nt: TGTGCCAGCAGCTGGGGCTCGGGGAGGGGTAGCACAGATACGCAGTATTTT

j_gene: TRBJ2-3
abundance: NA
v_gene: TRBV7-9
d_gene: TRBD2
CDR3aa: CASSLGGGGATDTQYF
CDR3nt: TGTGCCAGCAGCTTAGGTGGCGGGGGGGCCACAGATACGCAGTATTTT

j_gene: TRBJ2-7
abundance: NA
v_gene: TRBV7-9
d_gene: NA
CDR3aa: CASSPPGDYEQYF
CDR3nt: TGTGCCAGCAGCCCGCCCGGGGACTACGAGCAGTACTTC

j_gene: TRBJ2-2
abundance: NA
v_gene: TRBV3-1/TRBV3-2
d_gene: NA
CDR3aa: CASSRRGTGELFF
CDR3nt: TGTGCCAGCAGCCGTAGGGGCACCGGGGAGCTGTTTTTT